The 10 T cell receptor beta chains listed next were all sequenced from one sample in a study of glioma-infiltrating T cells after dendritic cell vaccination. The time point: after dendritic cell vaccination, including at tumor progression/relapse. Produced via immunoSEQ multiplex PCR; TCRdb's table is partial and in-frame only. The sample holds tens of thousands of clones, approximately 80% seen once. This sample comprised blood, obtained after dendritic cell vaccination. All receptors derive from a human donor with glioblastoma.

The gene calls are TRBV4-2 and TRBJ1-1; D is possibly TRBD1 (5 bases). CDR1 and CDR2 from the germline V gene are LGHNA and YNFKEQ. The CDR3 length is 16 residues. V lost 1 base and J 3 bases, leaving 15 bases between the germline ends. CDR3 loop: CASSQGLGREDTEAFF. CDR3 in DNA: TGTGCCAGCAGCCAAGGGTTGGGCAGGGAGGACACTGAAGCTTTCTTT.

This rearrangement joins TRBV19 to TRBJ1-2; no reliable D call. Trimming removed 3 bases from V and 4 bases from J, with 9 bases in between. This CDR3 is 13 amino acids long. CDR1 is LNHDA, CDR2 SQIVND, per germline (reference sequence). The CDR3: CASSILGPYGYTF. The CDR3 coding sequence is TGTGCCAGTAGTATCCTGGGCCCCTATGGCTACACCTTC.

The chain employs TRBV5-1 and TRBJ2-4, with 7 bases that match TRBD1. The V gene's germline CDR1 is SGHRS and CDR2 YFSETQ. V lost 0 bases to trimming and J lost 8 bases; unmatched junction nucleotides: 5. This CDR3 has 14 residues. The CDR3 sequence: CASSLARQGHIQYF. CDR3 coding DNA: TGCGCCAGCAGCTTGGCTAGACAGGGCCACATTCAGTACTTC.

The V gene is TRBV27, the J gene TRBJ1-5, with D possibly matching TRBD1 (6 bases). Between the trimmed V and J ends, which lost 8 bases and 9 bases, there was a span of 14 bases. CDR1 and CDR2 from the germline V gene are MNHEY and SMNVEV (reference sequence). The CDR3 length is 12 residues. CDR3 nucleotides: TGTGCCAGCGGGGGGGGCGGGGGGCCCCAGCATTTT. Protein sequence: CASGGGGGPQHF.

The V gene is TRBV27, the J gene TRBJ2-1, with a possible D match to TRBD2 (5 bases). Trimming took 6 bases from V and 8 from J, leaving 11 bases between them. The CDR3 runs to 12 residues. CDR1 is MNHEY, CDR2 SMNVEV, per germline (reference sequence). The CDR3 protein is CASSPLRDEQFF. The CDR3 DNA is TGTGCCAGCAGCCCGCTGAGGGATGAGCAGTTCTTC.

This sequence joins TRBV15 and TRBJ1-6; 7 bases agree with TRBD1. V lost 5 bases to trimming and J lost 9 bases; unmatched junction nucleotides: 22. Germline CDR1 is LNHNV and CDR2 is YYDKDF (reference sequence). CDR3 length equals 19 residues. CDR3 nucleotides: TGTGCCACCAGCTTACGGGCGGATTACGAGACAGGGAAAGGTTCACCCCTCCACTTT. It translates to CATSLRADYETGKGSPLHF.

V is TRBV11-2 and J is TRBJ1-2, with TRBD1 as a possible D gene (6 bases). Germline V gives CDR1 SGHAT, CDR2 FQNNGV. This CDR3 comprises 16 residues. The V end lost 2 bases, the J end lost 0 bases, and 13 bases lay between the germline ends. This chain's CDR3 is CASSLHRVRANYGYTF. The CDR3 region has the DNA TGTGCCAGCAGCTTACACAGGGTTCGGGCTAACTATGGCTACACCTTC.

The gene calls are TRBV7-2 and TRBJ2-7; TRBD2 is a possible D gene (7 bases). The V end was cut by 0 bases, the J end by 1 base, with 16 bases between. CDR3 length: 17 amino acids. Germline-derived CDR1 and CDR2 are SGHTA and FQGNSA. In nucleotides, the CDR3 is TGTGCCAGCAGCTTAGCGGCGGGGGCAATTTCATCCTACGAGCAGTACTTC. It codes for CASSLAAGAISSYEQYF. Full variable domain (missing parts from reference TRBV7-2 and TRBJ2-7): GAGVSQSPSNKVTEKGKDVELRCDPISGHTALYWYRQSLGQGLEFLIYFQGNSAPDKSGLPSDRFSAERTGGSVSTLTIQRTQQEDSAVYLCASSLAAGAISSYEQYFGPGTRLTVT.

In its sample, this clone was seen once. The chain joins TRBV9 to TRBJ2-3; 8 nucleotides agree with TRBD2. In germline, CDR1 is SGDLS, CDR2 YYNGEE. This CDR3 has 13 residues. V shed 9 bases and J 2 bases; nucleotides not matched to a gene: 5. The CDR3 nucleotides are TGTGCCACCGGGCGGGGGGTCACAGATACGCAGTATTTT. Amino acids: CATGRGVTDTQYF.

V is TRBV18 and J is TRBJ1-6; D not resolved. The CDR3 covers 16 residues. V was pared by 2 bases and J by 0 bases, with 8 bases between. CDR1 and CDR2 (germline): KGHSH, LQKENI. CDR3 region: CASSPLGSSYNSPLHF. The CDR3, as DNA: TGTGCCAGCTCACCATTGGGGAGCTCCTATAATTCACCCCTCCACTTT.